A single sample gave rise to the 14 T cell receptor beta chains below, sequenced in a study of T cell responses to AZD1222 COVID-19 vaccine. TCRdb keeps only in-frame clones here, not all; method: immunoSEQ multiplex PCR. The table includes about 89,000 clones, 89% detected once. This sample comprised peripheral blood, obtained 28 days after the second AZD1222 dose. The receptors were gathered from an adult who received the AZD1222 COVID-19 vaccine.

V and J are TRBV12-3 or TRBV12-4 and TRBJ1-1, with D possibly matching TRBD1 (5 bases). Trimming left V 1 base short and J 11 bases short, with 14 bases between. This CDR3 region has 13 residues. The CDR3 nucleotides are TGTGCCAGCAGTTTAGGTCAGGGCGTTAAGGCTTTCTTT. Translation: CASSLGQGVKAFF.

CDR3 residues: CASSPLAGLGELFF. DNA for the CDR3: TGTGCCAGCAGCCCTCTAGCGGGGCTCGGGGAGCTGTTTTTT. The chain carries TRBV11-2 and TRBJ2-2; 9 bases fit TRBD2. The CDR3 covers 14 residues. Germline V CDR1 and CDR2: SGHAT, FQNNGV. Trimming removed 5 bases from V and 7 bases from J; junction bases left unmatched: 5.

This clone was seen a few times. This chain joins TRBV7-3 and TRBJ1-2, with 7 bases that match TRBD1. This CDR3 contains 13 residues. The junction had 6 bases not matched to a gene; V was cut back by 5 bases and J by 6 bases. CDR1 SGHTA and CDR2 FQGTGA come from the germline V gene. The CDR3, as DNA: TGTGCCAGCAGCCGGTCAGGGGGAGATGGCTACACCTTC. Translated: CASSRSGGDGYTF.

This chain links TRBV3-1 (or the pseudogene TRBV3-2) with TRBJ1-2; D remains ambiguous. CDR3 length: 17 amino acids. The V and J ends lost 2 bases and 1 base respectively, with 17 bases between them. Germline V gene data show CDR1 as LGHDT and CDR2 as YNNKEL (reference sequence). The CDR3 DNA is TGTGCCAGCAGCCAACCCGAGTCCAGTCGGAATAACTATGGCTACACCTTC. Translation gives CASSQPESSRNNYGYTF.

The chain is built from TRBV30 and TRBJ2-1; D is perhaps TRBD1 (5 bases). This CDR3 contains 13 residues. The V gene's germline CDR1 is GTSNPN and CDR2 SVGIG (reference sequence). Trimming stripped 3 bases from V and 7 bases from J, with 13 bases between. This CDR3 reads CAWSPQGVNEQFF. The CDR3 coding sequence is TGTGCCTGGAGCCCTCAAGGGGTAAATGAGCAGTTCTTC. Full variable domain (remainder filled in from reference TRBV30 and TRBJ2-1): SQTIHQWPATLVQPVGSPLSLECTVEGTSNPNLYWYRQAAGRGLQLLFYSVGIGQISSEVPQNLSASRPQDRQFILSSKKLLLSDSGFYLCAWSPQGVNEQFFGPGTRLTVL.

The V gene is TRBV5-1, the J gene TRBJ2-1; D might be TRBD1 (5 bases). Germline values: CDR1 SGHRS, CDR2 YFSETQ. V was pared by 4 bases and J by 0 bases, with 14 bases between. The CDR3 consists of 16 residues. Here the CDR3 reads CASSQGHPSSYNEQFF. The CDR3 coding sequence is TGCGCCAGCAGCCAAGGACACCCGAGCTCCTACAATGAGCAGTTCTTC. The whole variable domain, filled in from reference TRBV5-1 and TRBJ2-1, reads KAGVTQTPRYLIKTRGQQVTLSCSPISGHRSVSWYQQTPGQGLQFLFEYFSETQRNKGNFPGRFSGRQFSNSRSEMNVSTLELGDSALYLCASSQGHPSSYNEQFFGPGTRLTVL.

This chain joins TRBV30 and TRBJ2-2; D may match TRBD1 or TRBD2 (5 bases each). Germline lookup yields CDR1 GTSNPN and CDR2 SVGIG (reference sequence). Trimming left V 5 bases short and J 8 bases short, with 21 bases between. CDR3 length equals 15 residues. CDR3 DNA: TGTGCCTGGGGACTGGGGGTAACGGCGGTTGGGGAGCTGTTTTTT. Encoded protein: CAWGLGVTAVGELFF. Full variable domain (outside the CDR3, taken from reference TRBV30 and TRBJ2-2): SQTIHQWPATLVQPVGSPLSLECTVEGTSNPNLYWYRQAAGRGLQLLFYSVGIGQISSEVPQNLSASRPQDRQFILSSKKLLLSDSGFYLCAWGLGVTAVGELFFGEGSRLTVL.

The chain joins TRBV3-1 (or the pseudogene TRBV3-2) to TRBJ1-6; TRBD1 aligns across 8 bases. Germline values: CDR1 LGHDT, CDR2 YNNKEL (reference sequence). The CDR3 loop spans 14 amino acids. Trimming took 4 bases from V and 10 from J; bases not matched to a gene: 6. CDR3 region: CASSLRQGQSPLHF. CDR3 sequence (DNA): TGTGCCAGCAGCCTCCGACAGGGGCAGTCACCCCTCCACTTT.

The chain couples TRBV7-9 to TRBJ1-1, with D unresolved. Germline loops: CDR1 SEHNR, CDR2 FQNEAQ (reference sequence). The CDR3 has 13 residues. Trimming took 8 bases from V and 4 from J, leaving 14 bases between them. CDR3 DNA: TGTGCCAGCCCTTCGCGGGGATCCACTGAAGCTTTCTTT. It translates to CASPSRGSTEAFF.

The V gene is TRBV20-1, the J gene TRBJ2-1; 9 bases agree with TRBD1. The junction had 3 bases not matched to a gene; V was cut back by 3 bases and J by 6 bases. This CDR3 has 13 residues. The germline CDR1 and CDR2 sequences are DFQATT and SNEGSKA (reference sequence). CDR3 sequence: CSASGTGTNEQFF. The CDR3 DNA reads TGCAGTGCTAGTGGGACAGGGACCAATGAGCAGTTCTTC.

V gene TRBV12-5 combines with J gene TRBJ2-2; 10 bases agree with TRBD1. The CDR3 sequence is 15 residues long. Germline V CDR1 and CDR2: LGHNT, FRNRAP. The J segment lost 7 bases and the V segment lost 4 bases, leaving 6 bases of the junction unmatched. The CDR3 here is CASGWGQGNGGELFF. CDR3 sequence (DNA): TGTGCTAGTGGTTGGGGACAGGGGAATGGCGGGGAGCTGTTTTTT.

The rearrangement links TRBV11-2 to TRBJ1-1, with TRBD1 identical over 7 bases. The CDR3 has 12 amino acids. Trimming cost V 3 bases and J 10 bases; bases outside gene matches: 5. Germline loops: CDR1 SGHAT, CDR2 FQNNGV. CDR3 amino acids: CASSFSSGGAFF. The CDR3 nucleotides read TGTGCCAGCAGCTTTAGTTCAGGGGGAGCTTTCTTT.

This clone appeared once. This chain joins TRBV7-2 and TRBJ2-2, with D unresolved. Per germline, CDR1 SGHTA and CDR2 FQGNSA. Trimming cost V 2 bases and J 5 bases, with 9 bases left between them. The CDR3 extends over 14 amino acids. The CDR3 bases are TGTGCCAGCAGCTTACGCCGGGTAACCGGGGAGCTGTTTTTT. Translation: CASSLRRVTGELFF.

The chain employs TRBV10-1 and TRBJ2-7; 9 bases fit TRBD1. Germline lookup yields CDR1 WNHNN and CDR2 SYGVQD (reference sequence). The CDR3 has 13 residues. With 7 bases clipped from V and 11 bases from J, the junction kept 12 bases outside the gene matches. The CDR3, as DNA: TGCGCCAGCACACCGGGACAGGGTATTCCGGAGTACTTC. Its translation is CASTPGQGIPEYF.